This T cell receptor beta chain was found in a study of technical replicates of blood from a few donors. Germline loops: CDR1 MNHNY, CDR2 SVGAGI (reference sequence). The CDR3 extends over 15 amino acids. V was pared by 4 bases and J by 13 bases, with 14 bases of the junction left unmatched. Here immunoSEQ multiplex PCR was the method, and the copy in TCRdb shows in-frame clones only, minus some. The sample shows about 75,000 clones, about nine tenths of them seen only once. The source material was T cells isolated from PBMCs. This clonotype was obtained from a human donor in good health. Some clones in this sample may be carry-over from other donors' samples. The chain uses TRBV6-6 and TRBJ2-5; 11 positions match TRBD2. The CDR3 region is CASSFDGLAGLGRYF. The CDR3 region has the DNA TGTGCCAGCAGTTTCGATGGACTAGCGGGCCTGGGTCGGTACTTC.